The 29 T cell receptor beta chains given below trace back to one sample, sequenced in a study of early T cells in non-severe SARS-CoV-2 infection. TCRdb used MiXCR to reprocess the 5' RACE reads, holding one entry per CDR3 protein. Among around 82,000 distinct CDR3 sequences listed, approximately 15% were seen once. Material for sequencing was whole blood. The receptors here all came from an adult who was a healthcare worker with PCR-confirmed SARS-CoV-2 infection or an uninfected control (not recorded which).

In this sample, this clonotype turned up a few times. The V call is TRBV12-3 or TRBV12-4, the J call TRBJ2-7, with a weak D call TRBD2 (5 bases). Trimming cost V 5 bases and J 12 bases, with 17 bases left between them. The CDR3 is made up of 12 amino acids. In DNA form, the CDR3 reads TGTGCCAGCAGTGACGGCCCTAGCCCCTCGTACGTC. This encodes CASSDGPSPSYV.

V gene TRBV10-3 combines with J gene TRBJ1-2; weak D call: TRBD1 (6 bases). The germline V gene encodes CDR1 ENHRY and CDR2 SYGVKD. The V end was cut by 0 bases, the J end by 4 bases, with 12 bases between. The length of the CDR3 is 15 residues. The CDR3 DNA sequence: TGTGCCATCAGTGAGTCGGGCGGCAGGGGCTATGGCTACACCTTC. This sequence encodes CAISESGGRGYGYTF.

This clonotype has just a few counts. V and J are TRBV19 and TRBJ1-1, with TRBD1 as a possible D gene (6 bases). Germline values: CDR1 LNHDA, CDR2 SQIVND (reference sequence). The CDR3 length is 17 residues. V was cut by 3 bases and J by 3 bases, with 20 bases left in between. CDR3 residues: CASSISGAGQIYTEAFF. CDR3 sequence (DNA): TGTGCCAGTAGTATCTCGGGGGCGGGGCAGATTTACACTGAAGCTTTCTTT.

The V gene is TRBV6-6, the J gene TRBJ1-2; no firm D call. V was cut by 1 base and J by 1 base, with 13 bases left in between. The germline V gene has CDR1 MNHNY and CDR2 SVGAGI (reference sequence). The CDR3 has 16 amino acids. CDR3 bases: TGTGCCAGCAGTTACTATTGGCCGAATCTTAACTATGGCTACACCTTC. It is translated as CASSYYWPNLNYGYTF.

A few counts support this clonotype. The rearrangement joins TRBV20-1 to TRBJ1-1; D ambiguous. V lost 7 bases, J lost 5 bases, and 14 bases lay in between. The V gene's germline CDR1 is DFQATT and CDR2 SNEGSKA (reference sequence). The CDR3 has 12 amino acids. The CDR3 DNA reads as TGCAGTGTTCCCTGGGGTAAAACTGAAGCTTTCTTT. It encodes CSVPWGKTEAFF.

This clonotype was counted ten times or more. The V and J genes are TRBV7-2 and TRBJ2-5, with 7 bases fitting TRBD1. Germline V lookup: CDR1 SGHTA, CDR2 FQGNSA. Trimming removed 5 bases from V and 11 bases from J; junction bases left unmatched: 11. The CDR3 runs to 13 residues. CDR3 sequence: CASSKGDRAGQYF. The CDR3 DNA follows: TGTGCCAGCAGCAAGGGAGACAGGGCTGGACAGTACTTC.

The CDR3 protein is CASSPRTGSMNTEAFF. The DNA for the CDR3 is TGTGCCAGCTCGCCACGGACAGGGAGCATGAACACTGAAGCTTTCTTT. The chain joins TRBV2 to TRBJ1-1, with 8 bases matching TRBD1. The CDR3 runs 16 residues. V lost 8 bases to trimming and J lost 0 bases; unmatched junction nucleotides: 11. Germline V gives CDR1 SNHLY, CDR2 FYNNEI.

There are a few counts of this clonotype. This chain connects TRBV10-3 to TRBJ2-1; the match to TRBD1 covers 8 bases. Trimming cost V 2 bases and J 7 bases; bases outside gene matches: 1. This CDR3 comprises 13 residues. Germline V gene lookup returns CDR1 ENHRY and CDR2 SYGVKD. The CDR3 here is CAISERQGNEQFF. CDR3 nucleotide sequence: TGTGCCATCAGTGAGCGACAGGGGAATGAGCAGTTCTTC.

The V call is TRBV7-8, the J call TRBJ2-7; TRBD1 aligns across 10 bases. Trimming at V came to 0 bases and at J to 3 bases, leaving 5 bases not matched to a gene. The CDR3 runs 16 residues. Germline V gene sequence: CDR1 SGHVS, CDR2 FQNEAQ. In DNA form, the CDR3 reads TGTGCCAGCAGCTTAGCGGGGACAGGGGCCCACTACGAGCAGTACGTC. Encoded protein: CASSLAGTGAHYEQYV.

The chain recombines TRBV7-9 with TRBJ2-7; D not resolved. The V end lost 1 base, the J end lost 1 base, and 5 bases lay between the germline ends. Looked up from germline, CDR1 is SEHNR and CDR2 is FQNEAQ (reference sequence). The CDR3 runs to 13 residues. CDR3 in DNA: TGTGCCAGCAGCTTAGGTTGGTCCTACGAGCAGTACGTC. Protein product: CASSLGWSYEQYV.

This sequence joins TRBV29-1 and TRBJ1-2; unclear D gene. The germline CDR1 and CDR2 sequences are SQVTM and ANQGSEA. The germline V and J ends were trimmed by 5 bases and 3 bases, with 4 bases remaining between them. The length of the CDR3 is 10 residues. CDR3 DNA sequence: TGCAGCGTTAACCACTATGGCTACACCTTC. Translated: CSVNHYGYTF.

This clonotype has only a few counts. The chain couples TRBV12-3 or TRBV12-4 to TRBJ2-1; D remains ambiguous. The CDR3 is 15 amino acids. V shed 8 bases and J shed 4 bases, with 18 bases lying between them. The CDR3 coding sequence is TGTGCCAGCTTCCGGGCAGCTAATCCATACAATGAGCAGTTCTTC. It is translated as CASFRAANPYNEQFF.

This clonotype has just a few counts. The CDR3 here is CASSPMTSGADTQYF. CDR3 nucleotide sequence: TGTGCCAGCAGTCCCATGACTAGTGGCGCAGATACGCAGTATTTT. This chain joins TRBV6-5 and TRBJ2-3, with D perhaps TRBD2 (6 bases). Germline CDR1 reads MNHEY; CDR2 reads SVGAGI. The CDR3 consists of 15 residues. V lost 5 bases and J 4 bases, leaving 16 bases between the germline ends.

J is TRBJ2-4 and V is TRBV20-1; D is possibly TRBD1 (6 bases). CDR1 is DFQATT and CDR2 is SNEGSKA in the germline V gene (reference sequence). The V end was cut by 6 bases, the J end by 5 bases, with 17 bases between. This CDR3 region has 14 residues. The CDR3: CSAAQGPYQNIQYF. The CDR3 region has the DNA TGCAGTGCGGCACAGGGACCTTACCAAAACATTCAGTACTTC.

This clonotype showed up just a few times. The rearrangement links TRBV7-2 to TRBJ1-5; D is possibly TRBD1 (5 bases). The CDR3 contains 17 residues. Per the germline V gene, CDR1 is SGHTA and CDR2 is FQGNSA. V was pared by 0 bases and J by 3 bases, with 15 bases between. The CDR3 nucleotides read TGTGCCAGCAGCTTAGCGGTTGGGGGGGTTAACAATCAGCCCCAGCATTTT. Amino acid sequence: CASSLAVGGVNNQPQHF.

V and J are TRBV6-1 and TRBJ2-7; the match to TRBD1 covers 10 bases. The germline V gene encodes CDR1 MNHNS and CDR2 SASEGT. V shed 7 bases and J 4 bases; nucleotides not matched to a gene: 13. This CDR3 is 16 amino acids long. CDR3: CASTLAGTGDSYEQYV. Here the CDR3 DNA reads TGTGCCAGCACTCTCGCCGGGACAGGGGACTCTTACGAGCAGTACGTC.

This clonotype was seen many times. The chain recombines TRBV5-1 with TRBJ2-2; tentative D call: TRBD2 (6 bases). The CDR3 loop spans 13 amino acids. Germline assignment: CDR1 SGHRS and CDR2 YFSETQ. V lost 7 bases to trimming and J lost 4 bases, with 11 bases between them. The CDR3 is CASLREATGELFF. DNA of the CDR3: TGCGCCAGCCTAAGGGAGGCCACCGGGGAGCTGTTTTTT.

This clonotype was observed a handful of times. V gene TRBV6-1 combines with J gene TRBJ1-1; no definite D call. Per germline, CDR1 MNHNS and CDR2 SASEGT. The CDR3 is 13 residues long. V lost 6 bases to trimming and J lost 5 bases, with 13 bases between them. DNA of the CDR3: TGTGCCAGCAGCCTCTTATTTTGGACTGAAGCTTTCTTT. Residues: CASSLLFWTEAFF.

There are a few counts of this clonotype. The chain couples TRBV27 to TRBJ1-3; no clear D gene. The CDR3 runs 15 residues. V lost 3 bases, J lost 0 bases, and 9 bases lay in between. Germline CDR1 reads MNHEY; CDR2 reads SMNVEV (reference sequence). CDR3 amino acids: CASSFSRNSGNTIYF. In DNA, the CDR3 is TGTGCCAGCAGTTTCTCACGGAACTCTGGAAACACCATATATTTT.

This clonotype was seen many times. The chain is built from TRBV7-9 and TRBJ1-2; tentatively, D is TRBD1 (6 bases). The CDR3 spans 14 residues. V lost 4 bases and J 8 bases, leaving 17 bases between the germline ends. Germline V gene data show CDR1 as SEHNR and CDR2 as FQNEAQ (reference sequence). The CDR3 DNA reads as TGTGCCAGCAGCTCCCACACAGGGAAAGGGGGCTACACCTTC. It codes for CASSSHTGKGGYTF. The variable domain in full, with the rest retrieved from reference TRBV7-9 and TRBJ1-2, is DTGVSQNPRHKITKRGQNVTFRCDPISEHNRLYWYRQTLGQGPEFLTYFQNEAQLEKSRLLSDRFSAERPKGSFSTLEIQRTEQGDSAMYLCASSSHTGKGGYTFGSGTRLTVV.

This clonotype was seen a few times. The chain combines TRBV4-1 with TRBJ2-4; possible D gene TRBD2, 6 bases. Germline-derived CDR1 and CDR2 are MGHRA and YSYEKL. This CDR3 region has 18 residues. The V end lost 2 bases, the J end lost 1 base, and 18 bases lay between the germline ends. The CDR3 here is CASSQPLRGREAKNIQYF. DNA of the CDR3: TGCGCCAGCAGCCAACCCTTGCGGGGACGGGAGGCCAAAAACATTCAGTACTTC.

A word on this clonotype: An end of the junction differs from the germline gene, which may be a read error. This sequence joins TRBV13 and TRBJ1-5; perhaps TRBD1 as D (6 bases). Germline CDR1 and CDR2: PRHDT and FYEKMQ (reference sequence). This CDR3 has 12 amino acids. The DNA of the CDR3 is TGTGCCAGCAGCTTAGGCCAACGGGGGCTGGATTTT. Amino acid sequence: CASSLGQRGLDF.

This CDR3 reads CASSPASGSGTNEKLFF. The CDR3 DNA reads TGTGCCAGCTCACCAGCGTCGGGTTCCGGAACTAATGAAAAACTGTTTTTT. The chain recombines TRBV18 with TRBJ1-4; no definite D call. The germline V and J ends were trimmed by 2 bases and 1 base, with 14 bases remaining between them. The germline gives CDR1 KGHSH, CDR2 LQKENI. There are 17 residues in the CDR3.

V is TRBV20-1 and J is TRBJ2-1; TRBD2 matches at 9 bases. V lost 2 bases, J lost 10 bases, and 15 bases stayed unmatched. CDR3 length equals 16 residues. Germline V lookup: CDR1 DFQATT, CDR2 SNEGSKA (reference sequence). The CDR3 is CSARRPQGAGGREQFF. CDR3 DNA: TGCAGTGCTAGAAGACCTCAGGGTGCGGGGGGGCGAGAGCAGTTCTTC.

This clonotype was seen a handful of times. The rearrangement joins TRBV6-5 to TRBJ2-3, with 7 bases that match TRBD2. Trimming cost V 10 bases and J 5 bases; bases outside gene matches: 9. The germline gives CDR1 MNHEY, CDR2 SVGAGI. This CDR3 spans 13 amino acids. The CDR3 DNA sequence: TGTGCCACGGGGGAGCGGGGAGGAGATACGCAGTATTTT. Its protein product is CATGERGGDTQYF.

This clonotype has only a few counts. This chain's CDR3 is CASSSTGTGDSPLHF. CDR3 coding DNA: TGTGCCAGCAGCTCAACCGGGACAGGCGATTCACCCCTCCACTTT. The rearrangement joins TRBV7-9 to TRBJ1-6, with TRBD1 matching 8 bases. The CDR3 loop spans 15 amino acids. Per the germline V gene, CDR1 is SEHNR and CDR2 is FQNEAQ (reference sequence). V lost 4 bases to trimming and J lost 8 bases; unmatched junction nucleotides: 7.

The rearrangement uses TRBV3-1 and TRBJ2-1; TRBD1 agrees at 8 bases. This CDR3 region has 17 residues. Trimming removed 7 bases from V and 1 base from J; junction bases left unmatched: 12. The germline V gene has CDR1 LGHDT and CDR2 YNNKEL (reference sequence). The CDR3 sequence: CASTQGALATSYNEQFF. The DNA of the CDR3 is TGTGCCAGCACCCAGGGGGCCCTAGCGACGTCCTACAATGAGCAGTTCTTC.

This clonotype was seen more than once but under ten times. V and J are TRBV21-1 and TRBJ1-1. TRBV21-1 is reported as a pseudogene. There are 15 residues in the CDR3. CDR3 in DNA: TGTGCCAGCAGCCCCTACCTCGAAGGGAACACTGAAGCTTTCTTT. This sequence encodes CASSPYLEGNTEAFF.

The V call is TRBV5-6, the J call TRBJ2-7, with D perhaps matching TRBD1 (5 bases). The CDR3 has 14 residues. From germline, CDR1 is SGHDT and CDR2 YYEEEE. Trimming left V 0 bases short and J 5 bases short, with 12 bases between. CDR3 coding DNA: TGTGCCAGCAGCTTGGCCACAGGAGTGAACGAGCAGTACGTC. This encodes CASSLATGVNEQYV.